Below are 25 T cell receptor beta chains sequenced from a single sample in a study of post-analysis software for immune sequencing data. Points from the study as a whole: Included in a set of about 5 TRBV segments more frequent in patients than controls were TRBV5-6, TRBV5-1 and TRBV20-1.

Libraries were made from TCR beta cDNA, and they carried unique molecular identifiers. Each CDR3 protein is one row after TCRdb ran MiXCR on the PCR reads. The data show roughly 800,000 distinct CDR3 sequences, approximately 57% seen once. Antigens of these TCRs are unknown. The sample consisted of blood. Receptor source: a girl aged 5 to 17 with multiple sclerosis.

In its sample, this clonotype was seen a few times. V is TRBV15 and J is TRBJ2-7; maybe TRBD2 (5 bases). This CDR3 contains 13 residues. Germline V gene lookup returns CDR1 LNHNV and CDR2 YYDKDF (reference sequence). The V and J ends lost 1 base and 3 bases respectively, with 7 bases between them. CDR3 region: CATSRVGSYEQYF. The CDR3 DNA follows: TGTGCCACCAGCAGAGTAGGGAGCTACGAGCAGTACTTC.

This clonotype was observed a handful of times. The chain uses TRBV20-1 and TRBJ1-1, with a weak D call TRBD1 (5 bases). With 3 bases removed from V and 7 bases from J, the gap between germline ends came to 21 bases. This CDR3 has 15 amino acids. Germline V lookup: CDR1 DFQATT, CDR2 SNEGSKA (reference sequence). The CDR3 sequence is CSASLSGTAKDEAFF. DNA for the CDR3: TGCAGTGCTAGCCTTTCCGGGACCGCTAAAGATGAAGCTTTCTTT.

This clonotype was found once. V and J are TRBV12-3 or TRBV12-4 and TRBJ2-5, with D perhaps given as TRBD1 or TRBD2 (5 bases each). This CDR3 has 16 amino acids. V was trimmed by 6 bases and J by 5 bases, leaving 22 bases between them. Here the CDR3 reads CASRATGTTTRETQYF. The CDR3 DNA reads TGTGCCAGCAGGGCTACCGGGACCACGACGAGGGAGACCCAGTACTTC.

V is TRBV5-1 and J is TRBJ2-3; 16 nucleotides align to TRBD2. The CDR3 sequence is 19 residues long. The J segment lost 1 base and the V segment lost 3 bases, leaving 8 bases of the junction unmatched. From germline, CDR1 is SGHRS and CDR2 YFSETQ. CDR3 DNA sequence: TGCGCCAGCAGCTCGGGGACTAGCGGGAGGGCCTTAGGCACAGATACGCAGTATTTT. Amino acids: CASSSGTSGRALGTDTQYF.

This chain connects TRBV5-5 to TRBJ2-1; 9 nucleotides align to TRBD2. With V trimmed by 1 base and J by 3 bases, 5 bases remained unmatched. CDR1 and CDR2 (germline): SGHKS, YYEKEE (reference sequence). The CDR3 extends over 16 amino acids. The CDR3 loop reads CASSLQASGVYNEQFF. The CDR3 DNA follows: TGTGCCAGCAGCTTGCAAGCTAGCGGGGTCTACAATGAGCAGTTCTTC.

Concerning this clonotype itself: The DNA is left out, because the CDR3 cannot be placed on it with certainty; the CDR3 is given as TCRdb lists it. This chain's CDR3 is CASSDFGPAYGYTF. The genes are TRBV6-1 and TRBJ1-2; the table's D call TRBD1 went unverified against the DNA. A total of 14 residues make up the CDR3, ends included. In germline, CDR1 is MNHNS, CDR2 SASEGT.

The chain carries TRBV2 and TRBJ2-7; D perhaps matches TRBD2 (6 bases). Germline CDR1 is SNHLY and CDR2 is FYNNEI. CDR3 length: 14 amino acids. V was clipped by 10 bases and J by 6 bases, with 22 bases between them. CDR3 residues: CANRVGTELSEQYF. Here the CDR3 DNA reads TGTGCCAACCGGGTAGGGACTGAGCTCTCCGAGCAGTACTTC.

J is TRBJ2-5 and V is TRBV6-6, with 7 bases aligning to TRBD1. The end of the DNA fits TRBJ2-7 better, so the J call may be wrong. CDR1 is MNHNY, CDR2 SVGAGI, per germline (reference sequence). The CDR3 spans 14 residues. CDR3 nucleotides: TGTGCCAGCAGTTCCCGGGACAGTGGCGACGAGCAGTACTTC. Amino acid sequence: CASSSRDSGDEQYF.

This clonotype was found a few times. The rearrangement links TRBV5-1 to TRBJ2-3, with D possibly called TRBD1 or TRBD2 (5 bases each). The CDR3 is 13 amino acids. Germline V gene sequence: CDR1 SGHRS, CDR2 YFSETQ. The V and J ends lost 2 bases and 11 bases respectively, with 15 bases between them. The CDR3 DNA follows: TGCGCCAGCAGCTTCCCGGGACGGCTGGAGCAGTATTTT. This encodes CASSFPGRLEQYF.

V gene TRBV5-1 combines with J gene TRBJ2-3, with 9 positions matching TRBD1. V shed 2 bases and J 10 bases; nucleotides not matched to a gene: 11. The germline gives CDR1 SGHRS, CDR2 YFSETQ. The CDR3 is 15 residues long. The CDR3 sequence is CASSFTGGESEAQYF. CDR3 in DNA: TGCGCCAGCAGCTTTACAGGGGGCGAATCCGAGGCGCAGTATTTT.

The sample holds a few counts of this clonotype. V is TRBV5-1 and J is TRBJ2-3, with 11 bases that match TRBD2. Germline V gene data show CDR1 as SGHRS and CDR2 as YFSETQ. CDR3 size: 16 residues. The trim removed 4 bases at V and 0 bases at J, leaving 4 bases unmatched. CDR3: CASSGGLAESTDTQYF. As DNA, the CDR3 is TGCGCCAGCAGCGGGGGACTAGCGGAGAGCACAGATACGCAGTATTTT.

Remarks on this clonotype: The junction and the germline gene differ at one end; a read error may be behind it. The chain's CDR3 is CNVSSGTGRSASNQPQHF. CDR3 nucleotides: TGCAACGTTTCGTCCGGGACAGGCCGATCAGCTAGCAATCAGCCCCAGCATTTT. This chain joins TRBV29-1 and TRBJ1-5, with 8 bases aligning to TRBD1. The germline CDR1 and CDR2 sequences are SQVTM and ANQGSEA. The CDR3 spans 18 residues.

The chain joins TRBV20-1 to TRBJ2-7; D unclear. There are 14 residues in the CDR3. V shed 1 base and J shed 2 bases, with 12 bases lying between them. Per germline, CDR1 DFQATT and CDR2 SNEGSKA (reference sequence). In DNA, the CDR3 is TGCAGTGCTAGAGTCCCCGCACTGGCCTACGAGCAGTACTTC. Protein product: CSARVPALAYEQYF.

Only a few counts were recorded for this clonotype. The chain combines TRBV7-3 with TRBJ2-3, with D tentatively TRBD1 (6 bases). The CDR3 length is 12 residues. The germline gives CDR1 SGHTA, CDR2 FQGTGA. Trimming shortened V by 5 bases and J by 6 bases, and 9 bases separated the two germline ends. CDR3 amino acids: CASSPDRDTQYF. The CDR3 coding sequence is TGTGCCAGCAGCCCCGACAGGGATACGCAGTATTTT.

The V and J genes are TRBV20-1 and TRBJ2-4; D is unclear. The CDR3 runs to 17 residues. Germline lookup yields CDR1 DFQATT and CDR2 SNEGSKA (reference sequence). The V end lost 2 bases, the J end lost 0 bases, and 17 bases lay between the germline ends. CDR3 DNA: TGCAGTGCTAGACCCGCTTCCGGCGGTATAGCCAAAAACATTCAGTACTTC. Amino acid sequence: CSARPASGGIAKNIQYF.

This clonotype showed up just a few times. The chain is built from TRBV4-1 and TRBJ2-6; D is undetermined. There are 18 residues in the CDR3. Germline assignment: CDR1 MGHRA and CDR2 YSYEKL. V was trimmed by 6 bases and J by 1 base, leaving 19 bases between them. CDR3 protein: CASRHFDIAASGANVLTF. CDR3 nucleotide sequence: TGCGCCAGCAGGCATTTTGACATCGCCGCATCTGGGGCCAACGTCCTGACTTTC.

The genes are TRBV4-1 and TRBJ2-7; the D gene is possibly TRBD2 (6 bases). Trimming cost V 0 bases and J 0 bases, with 9 bases left between them. CDR3 length: 15 amino acids. Germline lookup yields CDR1 MGHRA and CDR2 YSYEKL. The CDR3 region has the DNA TGCGCCAGCAGCCAAGACCAGGAGGGCTCCTACGAGCAGTACTTC. Translating it yields CASSQDQEGSYEQYF.

Ten or more counts support this clonotype. The chain links TRBV20-1 to TRBJ2-1; 7 positions agree with TRBD1. Looked up from germline, CDR1 is DFQATT and CDR2 is SNEGSKA (reference sequence). Trimming took 1 base from V and 3 from J; bases not matched to a gene: 0. The CDR3 is 13 amino acids. The CDR3 DNA reads as TGCAGTGCTAGAGGACAGGGCTACAATGAGCAGTTCTTC. Translating gives CSARGQGYNEQFF.

The count of this clonotype is one. V and J are TRBV7-6 and TRBJ1-1; 9 nucleotides line up with TRBD1. Per the germline V gene, CDR1 is SGHVS and CDR2 is FNYEAQ. The CDR3 contains 16 residues. V gave up 1 base and J gave up 3 bases; unmatched junction bases: 6. This CDR3 reads CASSLGGTGRYTEAFF. The CDR3 DNA reads as TGTGCCAGCAGCTTAGGGGGGACAGGGAGGTACACTGAAGCTTTCTTT.

In its sample, this clonotype was seen once. This chain uses TRBV7-3 with TRBJ1-1, with 7 bases matching TRBD1. Trimming took 5 bases from V and 4 from J; bases not matched to a gene: 4. The CDR3 is 13 residues long. CDR1 SGHTA and CDR2 FQGTGA come from the germline V gene. The CDR3: CASSQQGFTEAFF. CDR3 sequence (DNA): TGTGCCAGCAGCCAACAGGGGTTCACTGAAGCTTTCTTT.

This clonotype was picked up a small number of times. The rearrangement uses TRBV27 and TRBJ1-3, with D possibly matching TRBD1 (5 bases). V shed 4 bases and J shed 3 bases, with 10 bases lying between them. The CDR3 length is 14 residues. Germline assignment: CDR1 MNHEY and CDR2 SMNVEV (reference sequence). The CDR3 region has the DNA TGTGCCAGCAGTTCCGGGACGGATGGAAACACCATATATTTT. It is translated as CASSSGTDGNTIYF.

The rearrangement joins TRBV7-2 to TRBJ2-5, with unresolved D. CDR1 is SGHTA and CDR2 is FQGNSA in the germline V gene. The germline V and J ends were trimmed by 2 bases and 1 base, with 8 bases remaining between them. The CDR3 has 14 amino acids. In DNA, the CDR3 is TGTGCCAGCAGCTTAAGGACCCGCCAAGAGACCCAGTACTTC. Its translation: CASSLRTRQETQYF.

The chain combines TRBV12-3 or TRBV12-4 with TRBJ2-3; D might be TRBD2 (6 bases). V was trimmed by 5 bases and J by 2 bases, leaving 14 bases between them. CDR3 length: 15 residues. CDR3 DNA sequence: TGTGCCAGCAGTCTCACAGCGGGTCTCACAGATACGCAGTATTTT. Its protein product is CASSLTAGLTDTQYF.

The rearrangement links TRBV27 to TRBJ1-6, with TRBD1 identical over 10 bases. Germline-derived CDR1 and CDR2 are MNHEY and SMNVEV (reference sequence). The V and J ends lost 8 bases and 10 bases, in that order; junction bases with no gene match: 17. This CDR3 is 17 amino acids long. The CDR3 nucleotides are TGTGCCAGCGCACGGGACAGGGGTCTAAGCTATGGGTCACCCCTCCACTTT. Encoded protein: CASARDRGLSYGSPLHF.

The chain employs TRBV9 and TRBJ2-3; D gene uncertain. CDR1 SGDLS and CDR2 YYNGEE come from the germline V gene. Trimming took off 3 bases at V and 5 bases at J, with 7 bases between the two ends. This CDR3 has 12 residues. The CDR3: CASSALGDTQYF. In DNA form, the CDR3 reads TGTGCCAGCAGCGCTTTGGGAGATACGCAGTATTTT.